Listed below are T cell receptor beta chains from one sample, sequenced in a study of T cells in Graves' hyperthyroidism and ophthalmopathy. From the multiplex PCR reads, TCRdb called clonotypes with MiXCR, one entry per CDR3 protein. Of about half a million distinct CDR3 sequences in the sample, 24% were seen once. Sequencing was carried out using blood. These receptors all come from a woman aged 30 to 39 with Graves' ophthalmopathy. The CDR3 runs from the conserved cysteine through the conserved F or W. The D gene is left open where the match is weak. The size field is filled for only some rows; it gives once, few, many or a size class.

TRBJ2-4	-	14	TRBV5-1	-	TGCGCCAGCAGCTTGATTGTAGGGACAAACATTCGGTACTTC	CASSLIVGTNIRYF
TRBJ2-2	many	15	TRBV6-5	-	TGTGCCAGCAGTTACAGGGGGGCGGACACCGGGGAGCTGTTTTTT	CASSYRGADTGELFF
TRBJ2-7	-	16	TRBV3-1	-	TGTGCCAGCAGCCAACTCAGTGGGGGCGCGGCGTACGAGCAGTACTTC	CASSQLSGGAAYEQYF
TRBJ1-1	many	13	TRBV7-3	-	TGTGCCAGCAGCTTAATCCCGCAGCGTGAAGCTTTCTTT	CASSLIPQREAFF
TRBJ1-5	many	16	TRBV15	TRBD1	TGTGCCACCAGCCCTTCCGGGACAGGGAGATATCAGCCCCAGCATTTT	CATSPSGTGRYQPQHF
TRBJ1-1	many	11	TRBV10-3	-	TGTGCCATCAGTCAGAACACTGAAGCTTTCTTT	CAISQNTEAFF
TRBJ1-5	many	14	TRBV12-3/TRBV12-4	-	TGTGCCAGCAGTGTCGACAGGTCTGATCAGCCCCAGCATTTT	CASSVDRSDQPQHF
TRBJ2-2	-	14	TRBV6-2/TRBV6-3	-	TGTGCCAGCACCAGGTCCTCGAACACCGGGGAGCTGTTTTTT	CASTRSSNTGELFF
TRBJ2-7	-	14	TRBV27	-	TGTGCCAGCAGTTACGCGGTCCAGTCCTACGAGCAGTACTTC	CASSYAVQSYEQYF
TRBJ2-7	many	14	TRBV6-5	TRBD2	TGTGCCAGCAGTTACTCACCAGGGAGGGACGAGCAGTACTTC	CASSYSPGRDEQYF
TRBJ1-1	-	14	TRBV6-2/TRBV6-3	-	TGTGCCAGCAGTTGGGGCCCTACGAACACTGAAGCTTTCTTT	CASSWGPTNTEAFF
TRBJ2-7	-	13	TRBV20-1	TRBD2	TGCAGTGCTCGGGCGGGGGGGACCTACGAGCAGTACTTC	CSARAGGTYEQYF
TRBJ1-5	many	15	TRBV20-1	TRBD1	TGCAGTGCGACAGGGGCGACCGCTAGCAATCAGCCCCAGCATTTT	CSATGATASNQPQHF
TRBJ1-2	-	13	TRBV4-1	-	TGCGCCAGCAGCCATCCTAGGACAGATGGCTACACCTTC	CASSHPRTDGYTF
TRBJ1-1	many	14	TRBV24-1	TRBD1	TGTGCCACCAGGGACAGGGGAAGGAACACTGAAGCTTTCTTT	CATRDRGRNTEAFF
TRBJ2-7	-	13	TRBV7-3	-	TGTGCCAGCAGCCCCCAGGGGACCTTCGAGCAGTACTTC	CASSPQGTFEQYF
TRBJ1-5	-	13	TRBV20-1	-	TGCAGTGCCGCTCACAGTGGCAATCAGCCCCAGCATTTT	CSAAHSGNQPQHF
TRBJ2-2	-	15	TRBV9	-	TGTGCCAGCAGCGCCGTAATAGGCAACACCGGGGAGCTGTTTTTT	CASSAVIGNTGELFF
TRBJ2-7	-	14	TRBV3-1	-	TGTGCCAGCAGCCAGGAAGGAATGACCTACGAGCAGTACTTC	CASSQEGMTYEQYF
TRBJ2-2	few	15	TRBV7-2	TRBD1	TGTGCCAGCAGCCGACAGGGGACGAGCACCGGGGAGCTGTTTTTT	CASSRQGTSTGELFF
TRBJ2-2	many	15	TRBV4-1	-	TGCGCCAGCAGCCACGGGTTGATAAACACCGGGGAGCTGTTTTTT	CASSHGLINTGELFF
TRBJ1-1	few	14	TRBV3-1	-	TGTGCCAGCAGCCAAGGAGGGTGGGGCACTGAAGCTTTCTTT	CASSQGGWGTEAFF
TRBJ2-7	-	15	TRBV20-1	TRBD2	TGCAGTGCTAGGCCGGGAACTAGCGGATCCTACGAGCAGTACTTC	CSARPGTSGSYEQYF
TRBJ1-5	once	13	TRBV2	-	TGTGCCAGCACAGAGGTACGGGATCAGCCCCAGCATTTT	CASTEVRDQPQHF